The 12 T cell receptor beta chains listed next were all sequenced from one sample in a study of cytomegalovirus exposure and HLA in healthy donors. The assay was immunoSEQ multiplex PCR, and TCRdb's table has in-frame clones only and misses some. The sample yields roughly 270,000 clones, roughly 90% seen once. What was sequenced was PBMCs. The source is a woman between 18 and 30 years old in good health and CMV-seronegative.

V usage is TRBV28 and J usage is TRBJ2-3, with 9 bases lining up with TRBD1. CDR3 length: 15 residues. V shed 5 bases and J 3 bases; nucleotides not matched to a gene: 6. Germline lookup yields CDR1 MDHEN and CDR2 SYDVKM. The CDR3 DNA is TGTGCCAGCAGTGCGTTGGACAGGGGAACAGATACGCAGTATTTT. Its translation is CASSALDRGTDTQYF.

The chain couples TRBV28 to TRBJ2-2; D may be TRBD1 (6 bases). This CDR3 spans 14 amino acids. The germline CDR1 and CDR2 sequences are MDHEN and SYDVKM. The V gene lost 10 bases and the J gene lost 1 base, with 13 bases spanning the gap. The CDR3 is CATETGLNTGELFF. DNA of the CDR3: TGTGCCACCGAGACAGGTTTGAACACCGGGGAGCTGTTTTTT.

This chain links TRBV7-8 with TRBJ2-1; TRBD1 agrees at 8 bases. V dropped 6 bases and J dropped 0; count of bases not matched to a gene: 4. Germline V lookup: CDR1 SGHVS, CDR2 FQNEAQ. The CDR3 covers 15 residues. The CDR3 DNA is TGTGCCAGCAGAAGGACAGGGACCTCCTACAATGAGCAGTTCTTC. This codes for CASRRTGTSYNEQFF.

V is TRBV28 and J is TRBJ2-5, with 7 nucleotides matching TRBD2. Germline lookup yields CDR1 MDHEN and CDR2 SYDVKM. V was pared by 6 bases and J by 2 bases, with 9 bases of the junction left unmatched. This CDR3 is 15 amino acids long. The chain's CDR3 is CASRPQTSRQETQYF. In nucleotides, the CDR3 is TGTGCCAGCAGGCCCCAGACTAGCAGACAAGAGACCCAGTACTTC.

The CDR3 sequence is CASSRASETEAFF. The CDR3, as DNA: TGTGCCAGCAGCCGCGCAAGCGAAACTGAAGCTTTCTTT. The rearrangement links TRBV5-6 to TRBJ1-1; D remains ambiguous. Per germline, CDR1 SGHDT and CDR2 YYEEEE. V was shortened by 4 bases and J by 5 bases, with 12 bases between the two germline ends. This CDR3 spans 13 amino acids. The variable domain in full, with the rest retrieved from reference TRBV5-6 and TRBJ1-1, is DAGVTQSPTHLIKTRGQQVTLRCSPKSGHDTVSWYQQALGQGPQFIFQYYEEEERQRGNFPDRFSGHQFPNYSSELNVNALLLGDSALYLCASSRASETEAFFGQGTRLTVV.

Here the CDR3 reads CASSLAWTTYNEQFF. In DNA form, the CDR3 reads TGTGCCAGCAGCTTGGCCTGGACAACCTACAATGAGCAGTTCTTC. V is TRBV5-4 and J is TRBJ2-1; a weak D match, TRBD1 (5 bases). CDR3 length equals 15 residues. Between the trimmed V and J ends, which lost 0 bases and 2 bases, there was a span of 9 bases. Germline V gives CDR1 SGHNT, CDR2 YYREEE (reference sequence).

The chain combines TRBV18 with TRBJ2-1; 7 bases align to TRBD2. Germline-derived CDR1 and CDR2 are KGHSH and LQKENI. Trimming removed 2 bases from V and 1 base from J; junction bases left unmatched: 8. CDR3 length: 17 amino acids. The chain's CDR3 is CASSPRATSPSYNEQFF. The CDR3 DNA reads TGTGCCAGCTCACCAAGAGCGACTAGCCCTTCCTACAATGAGCAGTTCTTC.

V and J are TRBV28 and TRBJ1-2; 8 bases align to TRBD1. This CDR3 is 13 amino acids long. The V and J ends lost 7 bases and 0 bases, in that order; junction bases with no gene match: 1. Looked up from germline, CDR1 is MDHEN and CDR2 is SYDVKM. The CDR3 nucleotides read TGTGCCAGCACGACAGGGGCTAACTATGGCTACACCTTC. This gives the protein CASTTGANYGYTF.

The chain recombines TRBV5-4 with TRBJ2-3, with 9 positions matching TRBD1. With 4 bases clipped from V and 3 bases from J, the junction kept 9 bases outside the gene matches. Looked up from germline, CDR1 is SGHNT and CDR2 is YYREEE (reference sequence). This CDR3 region has 16 residues. CDR3 nucleotides: TGTGCCAGCAGCCAGGGACAGGGAGTGGGGACAGATACGCAGTATTTT. Its protein is CASSQGQGVGTDTQYF.

The V gene is TRBV7-3, the J gene TRBJ2-3; 11 bases match TRBD2. The V gene's germline CDR1 is SGHTA and CDR2 FQGTGA. V was clipped by 4 bases and J by 2 bases; unmatched bases: 11. This CDR3 comprises 18 residues. CDR3 loop: CASSSRSGLADLTDTQYF. The CDR3, as DNA: TGTGCCAGCAGCTCCCGGTCGGGACTAGCGGACCTCACAGATACGCAGTATTTT.

V gene TRBV19 combines with J gene TRBJ2-7, with TRBD2 matching over 14 bases. Germline V CDR1 and CDR2: LNHDA, SQIVND (reference sequence). The CDR3 consists of 17 residues. Trimming took 5 bases from V and 0 from J; bases not matched to a gene: 6. CDR3 loop: CASSGLAGGRGSYEQYF. The CDR3, as DNA: TGTGCCAGTAGTGGACTAGCGGGAGGACGGGGCTCCTACGAGCAGTACTTC.

The rearrangement uses TRBV4-1 and TRBJ2-3; a possible D gene is TRBD1 (5 bases). The germline V gene has CDR1 MGHRA and CDR2 YSYEKL. Trimming took off 3 bases at V and 5 bases at J, with 24 bases between the two ends. This CDR3 comprises 18 residues. The CDR3 is CASSHPPNRAGKVDTQYF. The DNA of the CDR3 is TGCGCCAGCAGCCACCCTCCTAATCGGGCAGGGAAGGTAGATACGCAGTATTTT.